A selection of T cell receptor beta chains follows, all from one sample in a study of T cells after yellow fever vaccination. TCRdb passed the 5' RACE reads through MiXCR, listing each CDR3 protein once. The sample holds roughly 320,000 distinct CDR3 sequences, around 10% seen once. The sequencing here drew on CD4+ T cells sorted from PBMCs, taken 45 days after the yellow fever booster vaccination. Receptor source: a man younger than 35 who received the YFV17D yellow fever vaccine. CDR3s leave out the opening cysteine and the closing phenylalanine or tryptophan.

J gene: TRBJ2-7; V gene: TRBV6-1; CDR3 protein: ASLLQGNEQY
J gene: TRBJ1-5; V gene: TRBV20-1; CDR3 protein: SAPIQGNQPQH
J gene: TRBJ2-5; V gene: TRBV5-8; CDR3 protein: ASSRHRARETQY
J gene: TRBJ2-1; V gene: TRBV4-1; CDR3 protein: ASSQDRTSTNEQF
J gene: TRBJ2-7; V gene: TRBV5-8; CDR3 protein: ASKRTPSDSYEQY
J gene: TRBJ1-6; V gene: TRBV19; CDR3 protein: ASSIVGQPPLH
J gene: TRBJ2-7; V gene: TRBV20-1; CDR3 protein: SASDGLAGYEQY
J gene: TRBJ2-1; V gene: TRBV5-6; CDR3 protein: ASSLPGILTNEQF
J gene: TRBJ1-2; V gene: TRBV5-1; CDR3 protein: ASSQAANYGYT
J gene: TRBJ2-3; V gene: TRBV4-3; CDR3 protein: ASSQEALTDTQY
J gene: TRBJ1-3; V gene: TRBV12-3/TRBV12-4; CDR3 protein: ASSPGQSGNTIY
J gene: TRBJ1-4; V gene: TRBV20-1; CDR3 protein: SAREIGRDSEKLF
J gene: TRBJ2-2; V gene: TRBV5-1; CDR3 protein: ASSGGPRTNTGELF
J gene: TRBJ1-6; V gene: TRBV4-1; CDR3 protein: ASSPGDRRSSYNSPLH
J gene: TRBJ1-4; V gene: TRBV4-3; CDR3 protein: ASSQFSGEEKLF
J gene: TRBJ2-5; V gene: TRBV5-1; CDR3 protein: ASSLGVAGTGYLETQY
J gene: TRBJ2-7; V gene: TRBV20-1; CDR3 protein: SAISGTNAYEQY
J gene: TRBJ2-3; V gene: TRBV10-3; CDR3 protein: AISESIGRGRRDTQY
J gene: TRBJ2-4; V gene: TRBV18; CDR3 protein: ASSTRDRGDIQY
J gene: TRBJ2-1; V gene: TRBV5-1; CDR3 protein: ASSLVSGEQF
J gene: TRBJ2-1; V gene: TRBV10-3; CDR3 protein: AISGAGGEYNEQF
J gene: TRBJ1-5; V gene: TRBV5-7; CDR3 protein: ASSFCNQPQH
J gene: TRBJ1-4; V gene: TRBV9; CDR3 protein: ASSPNTGFNEKLF
J gene: TRBJ1-1; V gene: TRBV5-1; CDR3 protein: ASSLWQMISEAF
J gene: TRBJ1-5; V gene: TRBV4-2; CDR3 protein: ASSQDSGGWNQPQH
J gene: TRBJ2-6; V gene: TRBV12-3/TRBV12-4; CDR3 protein: ASSLWGANVLT
J gene: TRBJ2-7; V gene: TRBV6-5; CDR3 protein: ASTRQAVPYEQY
J gene: TRBJ2-2; V gene: TRBV30; CDR3 protein: ACSYGELF
J gene: TRBJ2-3; V gene: TRBV2; CDR3 protein: ASTPSRSADTQY
J gene: TRBJ2-1; V gene: TRBV5-1; CDR3 protein: ASSWGIGNEQF
J gene: TRBJ1-2; V gene: TRBV3-1; CDR3 protein: ASSQESLLGQDGYT
J gene: TRBJ2-2; V gene: TRBV7-2; CDR3 protein: ASSPLGMAGELF
J gene: TRBJ1-6; V gene: TRBV2; CDR3 protein: ASSDQGISPLH
J gene: TRBJ2-7; V gene: TRBV5-1; CDR3 protein: ASSFQGSPSYEQY
J gene: TRBJ2-3; V gene: TRBV5-6; CDR3 protein: ASSLVGAHGDTQY
J gene: TRBJ2-7; V gene: TRBV27; CDR3 protein: ASSLRLGPYEQY
J gene: TRBJ2-5; V gene: TRBV5-6; CDR3 protein: ASSRTTQETQY
J gene: TRBJ1-5; V gene: TRBV1; CDR3 protein: TSSQRYYGTAYSNQPQH
J gene: TRBJ1-2; V gene: TRBV7-2; CDR3 protein: ASSLNKRGYT
J gene: TRBJ2-3; V gene: TRBV7-2; CDR3 protein: ASSLGAEQTQY
J gene: TRBJ1-1; V gene: TRBV4-1; CDR3 protein: ASSQLLENMNTEAF
J gene: TRBJ2-7; V gene: TRBV7-2; CDR3 protein: ASSLQTDRGYEQY
J gene: TRBJ2-4; V gene: TRBV18; CDR3 protein: ASSPRGGLAENIQY
J gene: TRBJ2-5; V gene: TRBV7-2; CDR3 protein: ASSLGTSGGGQETQY
J gene: TRBJ2-1; V gene: TRBV2; CDR3 protein: ASATSPHEQF
J gene: TRBJ1-5; V gene: TRBV7-6; CDR3 protein: ASSLAGPSSGNQPQH
J gene: TRBJ1-5; V gene: TRBV5-1; CDR3 protein: ASIMRQPQH
J gene: TRBJ1-1; V gene: TRBV10-3; CDR3 protein: AISRMENTEAF
J gene: TRBJ1-1; V gene: TRBV4-1; CDR3 protein: ASSQGAQGRRGDTEAF
J gene: TRBJ1-1; V gene: TRBV5-1; CDR3 protein: ASSLTGGVVTEAF
J gene: TRBJ2-5; V gene: TRBV12-3/TRBV12-4; CDR3 protein: ASSLFGLQETQY
J gene: TRBJ1-5; V gene: TRBV6-2/TRBV6-3; CDR3 protein: ASSYSPGQRISAQH
J gene: TRBJ1-1; V gene: TRBV5-1; CDR3 protein: ASRSDSNTEAF
J gene: TRBJ2-3; V gene: TRBV6-5; CDR3 protein: ASSYPSSSGGADTQY
J gene: TRBJ2-4; V gene: TRBV3-1; CDR3 protein: ASSQWRDENIQY
J gene: TRBJ2-2; V gene: TRBV7-3; CDR3 protein: ASSNSGATGELF
J gene: TRBJ1-3; V gene: TRBV5-1; CDR3 protein: ASSARGPGNTIY
J gene: TRBJ2-7; V gene: TRBV5-1; CDR3 protein: ASSFISGYEQY
J gene: TRBJ2-2; V gene: TRBV29-1; CDR3 protein: SVIPPGTGELF
J gene: TRBJ1-1; V gene: TRBV27; CDR3 protein: ASSSIERNTEAF